The clone carrying this TCR beta chain was seen just once. Authors' processing steps: The authors estimated nucleated cell counts from reference gene primer amplification. Clones were read by immunoSEQ multiplex PCR, and TCRdb kept only the in-frame ones, dropping some. V and J calls and clone size are given by that table; D and trimming were obtained from the DNA. The data show about 200,000 clones, with about 90% seen just once and about 1.6% held by the top ten. This specimen comes from a study of blood T cell repertoires in COVID-19. Across the study: Donors in the United States, Italy and Spain gave samples during acute or convalescent COVID-19. Sources were T cells, B-cell-depleted T cells, or PBMCs; the material itself was cDNA or gDNA.

CDR1 SGHTA and CDR2 FQGNSA come from the germline V gene. This CDR3 has 15 residues. Trimming stripped 1 base from V and 5 bases from J, with 14 bases between. This receptor was identified in a man aged 18 to 29 with active or convalescent COVID-19. Material for sequencing was peripheral blood. The V gene is TRBV7-2, the J gene TRBJ2-5; TRBD2 might be the D (6 bases). In DNA form, the CDR3 reads TGTGCCAGCAGCTTAGATTCGGGAGTGGGGGAGACCCAGTACTTC. This encodes CASSLDSGVGETQYF.